The clone carrying this T cell receptor (beta chain) has more than one count but fewer than ten. V was clipped by 5 bases and J by 0 bases, with 19 bases between them. CDR3 length: 17 residues. Per germline, CDR1 MNHNY and CDR2 SVGAGI (reference sequence). TCRdb's table, derived via immunoSEQ multiplex PCR, lists solely in-frame clones and lacks some. The sample yields 130,000 to 150,000 clones, approximately 80% seen once. The data are from a study of blood T cell repertoires in COVID-19. Study in general: Sites in the United States, Italy and Spain provided acute and convalescent COVID-19 samples. PBMCs, B-cell-depleted T cells, or T cells were the source of the cDNA or gDNA that made up the material.

The sample was peripheral blood. The chain employs TRBV6-6 and TRBJ1-1; D perhaps matches TRBD1 (5 bases). The sequence was collected from a human donor with acute or convalescent COVID-19. The donor label of this sample is uncertain. The CDR3, as DNA: TGTGCCAGCAGTCTCCGGGGGGTCCGGCGCGTGAACACTGAAGCTTTCTTT. Translated: CASSLRGVRRVNTEAFF.